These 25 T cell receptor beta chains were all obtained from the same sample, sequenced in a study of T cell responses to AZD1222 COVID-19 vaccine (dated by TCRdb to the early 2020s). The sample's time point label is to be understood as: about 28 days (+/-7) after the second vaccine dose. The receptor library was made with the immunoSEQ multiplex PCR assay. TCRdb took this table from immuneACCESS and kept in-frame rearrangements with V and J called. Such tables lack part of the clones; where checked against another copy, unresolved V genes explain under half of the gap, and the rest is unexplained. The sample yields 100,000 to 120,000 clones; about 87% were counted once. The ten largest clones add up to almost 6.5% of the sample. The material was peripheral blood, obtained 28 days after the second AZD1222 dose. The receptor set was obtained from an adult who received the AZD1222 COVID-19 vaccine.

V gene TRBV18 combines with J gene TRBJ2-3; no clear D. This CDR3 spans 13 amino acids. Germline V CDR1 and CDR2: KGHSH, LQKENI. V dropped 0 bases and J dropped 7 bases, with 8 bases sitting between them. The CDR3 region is CASSPPAPYTQYF. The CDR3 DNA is TGTGCCAGCTCACCACCGGCGCCGTATACGCAGTATTTT.

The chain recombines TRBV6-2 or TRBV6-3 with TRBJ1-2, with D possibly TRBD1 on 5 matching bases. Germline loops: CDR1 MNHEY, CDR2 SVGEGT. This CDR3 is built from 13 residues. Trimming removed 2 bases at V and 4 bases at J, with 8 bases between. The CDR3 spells CASSYRGPYGYTF. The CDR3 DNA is TGTGCCAGCAGTTACAGGGGACCCTATGGCTACACCTTC.

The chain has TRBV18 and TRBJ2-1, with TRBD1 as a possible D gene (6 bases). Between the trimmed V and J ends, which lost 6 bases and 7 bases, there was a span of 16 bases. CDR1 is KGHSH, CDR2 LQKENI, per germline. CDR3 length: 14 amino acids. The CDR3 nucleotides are TGTGCCAGCTCCCGCCAGCAGGGGCAGAATGAGCAGTTCTTC. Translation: CASSRQQGQNEQFF.

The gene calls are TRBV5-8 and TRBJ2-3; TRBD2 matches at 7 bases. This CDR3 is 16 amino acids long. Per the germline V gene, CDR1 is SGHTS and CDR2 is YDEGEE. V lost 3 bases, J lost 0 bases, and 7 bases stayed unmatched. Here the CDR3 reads CASSWGGTSSTDTQYF. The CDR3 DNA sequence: TGTGCCAGCAGCTGGGGGGGGACCTCTAGCACAGATACGCAGTATTTT.

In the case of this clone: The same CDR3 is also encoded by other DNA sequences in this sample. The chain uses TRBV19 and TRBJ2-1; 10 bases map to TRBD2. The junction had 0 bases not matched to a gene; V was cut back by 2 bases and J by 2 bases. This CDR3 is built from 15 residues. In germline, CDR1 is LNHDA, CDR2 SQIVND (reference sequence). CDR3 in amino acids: CASSITSGAYNEQFF. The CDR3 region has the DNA TGTGCCAGTAGTATAACTAGCGGGGCCTACAATGAGCAGTTCTTC. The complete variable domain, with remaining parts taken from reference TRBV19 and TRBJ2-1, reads DGGITQSPKYLFRKEGQNVTLSCEQNLNHDAMYWYRQDPGQGLRLIYYSQIVNDFQKGDIAEGYSVSREKKESFPLTVTSAQKNPTAFYLCASSITSGAYNEQFFGPGTRLTVL.

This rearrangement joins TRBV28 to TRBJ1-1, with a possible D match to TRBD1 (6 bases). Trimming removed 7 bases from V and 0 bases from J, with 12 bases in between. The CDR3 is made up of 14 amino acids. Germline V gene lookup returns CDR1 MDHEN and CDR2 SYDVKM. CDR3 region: CASIRDTLNTEAFF. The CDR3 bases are TGTGCCAGCATCCGGGACACCCTGAACACTGAAGCTTTCTTT.

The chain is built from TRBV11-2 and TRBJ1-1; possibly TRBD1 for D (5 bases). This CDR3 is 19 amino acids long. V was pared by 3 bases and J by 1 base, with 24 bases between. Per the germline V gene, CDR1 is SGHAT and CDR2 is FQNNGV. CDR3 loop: CASSFLGPGYGQANTEAFF. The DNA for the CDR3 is TGTGCCAGCAGCTTTCTAGGGCCAGGGTATGGGCAGGCGAACACTGAAGCTTTCTTT.

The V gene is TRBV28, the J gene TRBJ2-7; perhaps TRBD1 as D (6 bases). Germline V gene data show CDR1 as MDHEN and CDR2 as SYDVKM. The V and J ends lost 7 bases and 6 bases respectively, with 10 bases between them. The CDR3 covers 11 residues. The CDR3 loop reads CASTVRGEQYF. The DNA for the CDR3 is TGTGCCAGCACGGTCAGGGGCGAGCAGTACTTC.

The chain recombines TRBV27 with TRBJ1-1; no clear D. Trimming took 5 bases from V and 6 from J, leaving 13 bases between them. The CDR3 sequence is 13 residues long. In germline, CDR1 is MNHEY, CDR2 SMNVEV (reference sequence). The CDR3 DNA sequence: TGTGCCAGCAGTCCCGCCTCCGGGGCTGAAGCTTTCTTT. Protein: CASSPASGAEAFF.

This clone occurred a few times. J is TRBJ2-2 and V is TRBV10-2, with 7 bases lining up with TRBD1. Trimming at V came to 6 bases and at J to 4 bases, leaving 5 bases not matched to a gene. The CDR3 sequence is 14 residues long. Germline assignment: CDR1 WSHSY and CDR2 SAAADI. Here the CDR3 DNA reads TGCGCCAGCAGGACTCCAGGGGGCACCGGGGAGCTGTTTTTT. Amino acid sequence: CASRTPGGTGELFF.

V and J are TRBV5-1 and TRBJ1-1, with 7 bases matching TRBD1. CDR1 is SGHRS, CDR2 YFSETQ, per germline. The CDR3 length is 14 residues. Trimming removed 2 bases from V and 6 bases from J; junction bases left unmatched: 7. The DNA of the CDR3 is TGCGCCAGCAGCTTTCAGGGGGTTAAATCTGAAGCTTTCTTT. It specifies CASSFQGVKSEAFF. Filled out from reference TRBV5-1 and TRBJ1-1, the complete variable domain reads KAGVTQTPRYLIKTRGQQVTLSCSPISGHRSVSWYQQTPGQGLQFLFEYFSETQRNKGNFPGRFSGRQFSNSRSEMNVSTLELGDSALYLCASSFQGVKSEAFFGQGTRLTVV.

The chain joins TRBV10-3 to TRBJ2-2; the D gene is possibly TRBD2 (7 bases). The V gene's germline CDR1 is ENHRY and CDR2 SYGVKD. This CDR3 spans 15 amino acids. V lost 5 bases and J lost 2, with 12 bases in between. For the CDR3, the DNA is TGTGCCATCAGTTCTCGGGGGGCTAACACCGGGGAGCTGTTTTTT. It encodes CAISSRGANTGELFF.

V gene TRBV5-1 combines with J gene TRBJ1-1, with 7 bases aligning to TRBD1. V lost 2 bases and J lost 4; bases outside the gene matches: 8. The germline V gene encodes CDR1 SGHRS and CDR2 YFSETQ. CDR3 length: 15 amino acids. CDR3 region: CASSFRQGDFTEAFF. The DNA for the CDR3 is TGCGCCAGCAGCTTCCGACAGGGCGATTTCACTGAAGCTTTCTTT. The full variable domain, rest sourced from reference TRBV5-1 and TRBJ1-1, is KAGVTQTPRYLIKTRGQQVTLSCSPISGHRSVSWYQQTPGQGLQFLFEYFSETQRNKGNFPGRFSGRQFSNSRSEMNVSTLELGDSALYLCASSFRQGDFTEAFFGQGTRLTVV.

CDR3 amino acids: CATKTGATTYEQYF. The CDR3 DNA reads TGTGCCACCAAAACAGGGGCCACAACCTACGAGCAGTACTTC. This chain connects TRBV6-5 to TRBJ2-7; 7 bases align to TRBD1. This CDR3 is 14 amino acids long. J lost 2 bases, V lost 10 bases, and 11 bases had no gene match. CDR1 and CDR2 (germline): MNHEY, SVGAGI.

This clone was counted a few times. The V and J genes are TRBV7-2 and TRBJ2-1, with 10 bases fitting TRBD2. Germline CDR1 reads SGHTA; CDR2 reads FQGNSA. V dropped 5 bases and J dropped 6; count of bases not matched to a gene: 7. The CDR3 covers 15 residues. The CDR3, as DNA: TGTGCCAGCAGCCCGAGCGGGGGGGCTGGCAATGAGCAGTTCTTC. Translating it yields CASSPSGGAGNEQFF. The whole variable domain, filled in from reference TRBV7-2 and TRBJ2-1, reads GAGVSQSPSNKVTEKGKDVELRCDPISGHTALYWYRQSLGQGLEFLIYFQGNSAPDKSGLPSDRFSAERTGGSVSTLTIQRTQQEDSAVYLCASSPSGGAGNEQFFGPGTRLTVL.

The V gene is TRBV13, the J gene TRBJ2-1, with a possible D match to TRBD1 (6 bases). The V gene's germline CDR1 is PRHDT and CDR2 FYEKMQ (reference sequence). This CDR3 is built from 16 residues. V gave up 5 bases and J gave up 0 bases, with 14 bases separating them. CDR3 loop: CASSATGTSSYNEQFF. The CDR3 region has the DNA TGTGCCAGCAGCGCGACCGGGACATCCTCCTACAATGAGCAGTTCTTC.

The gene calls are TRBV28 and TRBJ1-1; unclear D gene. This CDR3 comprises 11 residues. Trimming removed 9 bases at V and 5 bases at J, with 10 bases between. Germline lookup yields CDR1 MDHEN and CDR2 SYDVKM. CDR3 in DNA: TGTGCCAGTGGGGTTGAGACTGAAGCTTTCTTT. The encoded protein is CASGVETEAFF.

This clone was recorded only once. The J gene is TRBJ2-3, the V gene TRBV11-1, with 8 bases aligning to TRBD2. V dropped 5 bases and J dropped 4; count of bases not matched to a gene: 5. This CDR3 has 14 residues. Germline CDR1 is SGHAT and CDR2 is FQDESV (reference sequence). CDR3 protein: CASSQRGPADTQYF. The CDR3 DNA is TGTGCCAGCAGCCAGCGGGGGCCCGCAGATACGCAGTATTTT. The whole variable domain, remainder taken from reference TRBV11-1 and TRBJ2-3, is EAEVAQSPRYKITEKSQAVAFWCDPISGHATLYWYRQILGQGPELLVQFQDESVVDDSQLPKDRFSAERLKGVDSTLKIQPAELGDSAMYLCASSQRGPADTQYFGPGTRLTVL.

The CDR3 region is CASSTPPMNTEAFF. In nucleotides, the CDR3 is TGTGCCAGCAGTACACCTCCCATGAACACTGAAGCTTTCTTT. The chain is built from TRBV7-9 and TRBJ1-1, with D unresolved. This CDR3 has 14 amino acids. V lost 6 bases to trimming and J lost 0 bases, with 11 bases between them. Germline V lookup: CDR1 SEHNR, CDR2 FQNEAQ (reference sequence).

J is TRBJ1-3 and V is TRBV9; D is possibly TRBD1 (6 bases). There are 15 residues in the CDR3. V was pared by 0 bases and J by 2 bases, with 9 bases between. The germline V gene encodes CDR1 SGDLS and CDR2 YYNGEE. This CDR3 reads CASSVVGGPGNTIYF. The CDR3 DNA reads TGTGCCAGCAGCGTAGTGGGGGGCCCTGGAAACACCATATATTTT.

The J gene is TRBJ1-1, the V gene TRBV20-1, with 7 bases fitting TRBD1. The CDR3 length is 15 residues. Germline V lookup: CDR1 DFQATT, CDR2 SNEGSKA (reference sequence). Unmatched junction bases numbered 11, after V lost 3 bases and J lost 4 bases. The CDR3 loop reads CSASVAQGPGTEAFF. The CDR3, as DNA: TGCAGTGCTAGTGTGGCACAGGGGCCCGGCACTGAAGCTTTCTTT.

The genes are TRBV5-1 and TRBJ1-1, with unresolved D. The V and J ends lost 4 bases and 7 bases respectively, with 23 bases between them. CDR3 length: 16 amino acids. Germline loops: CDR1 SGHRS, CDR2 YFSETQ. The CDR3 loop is CASSVTAAVFSGEAFF. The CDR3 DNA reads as TGCGCCAGCAGCGTAACAGCCGCCGTCTTCTCGGGTGAAGCTTTCTTT.

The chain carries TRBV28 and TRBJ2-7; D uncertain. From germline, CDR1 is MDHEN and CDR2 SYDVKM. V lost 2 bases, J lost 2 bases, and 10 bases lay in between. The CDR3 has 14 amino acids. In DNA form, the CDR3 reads TGTGCCAGCAGTTTACAAACACTTACCTACGAGCAGTACTTC. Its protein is CASSLQTLTYEQYF. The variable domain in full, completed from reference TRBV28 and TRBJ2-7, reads DVKVTQSSRYLVKRTGEKVFLECVQDMDHENMFWYRQDPGLGLRLIYFSYDVKMKEKGDIPEGYSVSREKKERFSLILESASTNQTSMYLCASSLQTLTYEQYFGPGTRLTVT.

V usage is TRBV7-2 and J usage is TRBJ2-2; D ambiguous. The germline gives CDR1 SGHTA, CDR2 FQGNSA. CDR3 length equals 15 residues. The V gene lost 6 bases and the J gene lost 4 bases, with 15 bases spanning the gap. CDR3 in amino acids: CASSPNMVGTGELFF. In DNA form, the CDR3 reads TGTGCCAGCAGTCCAAACATGGTGGGCACCGGGGAGCTGTTTTTT.

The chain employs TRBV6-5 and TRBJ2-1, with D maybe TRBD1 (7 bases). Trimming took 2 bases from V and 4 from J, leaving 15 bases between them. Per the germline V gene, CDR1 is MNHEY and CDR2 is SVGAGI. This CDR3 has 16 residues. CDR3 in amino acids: CASSYQGGLGYNEQFF. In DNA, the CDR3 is TGTGCCAGCAGTTACCAGGGGGGACTGGGGTACAATGAGCAGTTCTTC.